This note documents a single TCR beta chain sequence. TCRdb's table, derived via immunoSEQ multiplex PCR, lists solely in-frame clones and lacks some. There are 120,000 or so clones in the sample; 92% occur only once, and about 0.6% lies in the top ten. The germline CDR1 and CDR2 sequences are LGHDT and YNNKEL (reference sequence). This CDR3 spans 14 amino acids. J was trimmed by 2 bases and V by 4 bases; bases with no gene match: 3. The data were taken from a study of control samples from healthy donors and cancer patients. The chain carries TRBV3-1 (or the pseudogene TRBV3-2) and TRBJ2-3; TRBD2 matches at 7 bases. Specimen: PBMCs. The TCR sequence derives from an elderly man with head and neck cancer. This CDR3 reads CASSLGLSTDTQYF. The CDR3 DNA sequence: TGTGCCAGCAGCCTGGGACTATCCACAGATACGCAGTATTTT.